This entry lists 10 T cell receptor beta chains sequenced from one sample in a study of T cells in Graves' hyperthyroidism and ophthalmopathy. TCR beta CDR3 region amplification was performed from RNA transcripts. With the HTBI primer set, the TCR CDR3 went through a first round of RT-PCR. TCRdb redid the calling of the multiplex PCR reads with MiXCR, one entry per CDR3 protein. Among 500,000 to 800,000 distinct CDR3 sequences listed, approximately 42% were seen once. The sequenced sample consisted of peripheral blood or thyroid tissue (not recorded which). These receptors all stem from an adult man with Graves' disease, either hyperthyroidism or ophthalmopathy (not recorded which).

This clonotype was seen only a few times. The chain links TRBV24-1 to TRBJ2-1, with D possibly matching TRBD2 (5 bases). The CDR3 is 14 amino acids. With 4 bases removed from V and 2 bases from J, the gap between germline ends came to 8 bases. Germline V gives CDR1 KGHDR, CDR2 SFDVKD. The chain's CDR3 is CATSESGPYNEQFF. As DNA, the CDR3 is TGTGCCACCAGTGAAAGCGGCCCCTACAATGAGCAGTTCTTC.

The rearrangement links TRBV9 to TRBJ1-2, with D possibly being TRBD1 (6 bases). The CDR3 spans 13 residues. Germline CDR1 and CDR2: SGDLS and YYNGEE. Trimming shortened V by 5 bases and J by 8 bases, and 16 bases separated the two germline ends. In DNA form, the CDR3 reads TGTGCCAGCAGTCTACGGGGGGCGGAGGGCTACACCTTC. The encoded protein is CASSLRGAEGYTF.

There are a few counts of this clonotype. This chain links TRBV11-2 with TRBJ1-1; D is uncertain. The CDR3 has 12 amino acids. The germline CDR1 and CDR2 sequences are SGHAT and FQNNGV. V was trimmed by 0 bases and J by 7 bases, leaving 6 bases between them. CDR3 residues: CASSLDPNEAFF. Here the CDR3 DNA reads TGTGCCAGCAGCTTAGACCCCAATGAAGCTTTCTTT.

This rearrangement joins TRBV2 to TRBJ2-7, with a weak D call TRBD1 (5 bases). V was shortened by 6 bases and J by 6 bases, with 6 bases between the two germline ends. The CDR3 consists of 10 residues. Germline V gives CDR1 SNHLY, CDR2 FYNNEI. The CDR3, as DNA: TGTGCCAGCAGAAGGGGCGAGCAGTACTTC. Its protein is CASRRGEQYF.

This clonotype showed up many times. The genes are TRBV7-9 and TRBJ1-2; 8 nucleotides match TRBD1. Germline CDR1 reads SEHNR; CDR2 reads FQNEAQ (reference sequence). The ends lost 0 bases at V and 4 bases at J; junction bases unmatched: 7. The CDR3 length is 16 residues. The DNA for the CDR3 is TGTGCCAGCAGCTTAGCGGGGACAGGAATTGCCTATGGCTACACCTTC. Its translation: CASSLAGTGIAYGYTF.

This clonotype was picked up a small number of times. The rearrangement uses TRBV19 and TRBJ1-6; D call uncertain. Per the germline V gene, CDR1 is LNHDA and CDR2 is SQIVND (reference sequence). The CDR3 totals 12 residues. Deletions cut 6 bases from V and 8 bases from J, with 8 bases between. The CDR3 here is CASSVWDSPLHF. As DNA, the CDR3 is TGTGCCAGTAGCGTGTGGGATTCACCCCTCCACTTT.

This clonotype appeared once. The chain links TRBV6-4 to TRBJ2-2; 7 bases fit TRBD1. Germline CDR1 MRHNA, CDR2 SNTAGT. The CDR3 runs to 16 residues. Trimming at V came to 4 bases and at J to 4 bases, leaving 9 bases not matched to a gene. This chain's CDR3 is CASSALTGRFTGELFF. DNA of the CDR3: TGTGCCAGCAGTGCCTTGACAGGGCGTTTCACCGGGGAGCTGTTTTTT.

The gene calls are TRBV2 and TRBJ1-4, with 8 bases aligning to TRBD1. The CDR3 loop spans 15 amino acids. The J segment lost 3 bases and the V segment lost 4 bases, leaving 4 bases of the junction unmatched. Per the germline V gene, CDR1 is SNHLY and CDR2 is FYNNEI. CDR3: CASSGQGASNEKLFF. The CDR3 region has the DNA TGTGCCAGCAGTGGTCAGGGGGCGTCTAATGAAAAACTGTTTTTT. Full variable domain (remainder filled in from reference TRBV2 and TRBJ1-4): EPEVTQTPSHQVTQMGQEVILRCVPISNHLYFYWYRQILGQKVEFLVSFYNNEISEKSEIFDDQFSVERPDGSNFTLKIRSTKLEDSAMYFCASSGQGASNEKLFFGSGTQLSVL.

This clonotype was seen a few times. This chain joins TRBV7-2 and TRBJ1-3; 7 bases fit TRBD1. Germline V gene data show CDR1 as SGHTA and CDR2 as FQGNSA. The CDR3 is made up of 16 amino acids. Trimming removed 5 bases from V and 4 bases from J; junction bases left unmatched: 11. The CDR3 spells CASSTSDRAWGNTIYF. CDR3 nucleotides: TGTGCCAGCAGCACCTCCGACAGGGCCTGGGGAAACACCATATATTTT.

The CDR3 loop reads CASSMRAPGGRETQYF. For the CDR3, the DNA is TGTGCCAGTAGTATGAGAGCGCCAGGGGGTCGGGAGACCCAGTACTTC. The chain recombines TRBV19 with TRBJ2-5; the match to TRBD1 covers 7 bases. The trim removed 3 bases at V and 5 bases at J, leaving 12 bases unmatched. The CDR3 is 16 residues long. Germline V gene data show CDR1 as LNHDA and CDR2 as SQIVND (reference sequence).